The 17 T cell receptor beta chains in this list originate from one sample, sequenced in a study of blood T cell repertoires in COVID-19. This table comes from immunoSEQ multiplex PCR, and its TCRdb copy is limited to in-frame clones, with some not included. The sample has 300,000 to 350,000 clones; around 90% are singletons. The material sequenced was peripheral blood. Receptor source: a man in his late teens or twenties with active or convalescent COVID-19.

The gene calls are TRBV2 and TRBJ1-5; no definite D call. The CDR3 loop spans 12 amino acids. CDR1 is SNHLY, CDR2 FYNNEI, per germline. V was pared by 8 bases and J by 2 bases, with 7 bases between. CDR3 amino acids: CASGSGNQPQHF. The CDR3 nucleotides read TGTGCCAGCGGGAGTGGCAATCAGCCCCAGCATTTT.

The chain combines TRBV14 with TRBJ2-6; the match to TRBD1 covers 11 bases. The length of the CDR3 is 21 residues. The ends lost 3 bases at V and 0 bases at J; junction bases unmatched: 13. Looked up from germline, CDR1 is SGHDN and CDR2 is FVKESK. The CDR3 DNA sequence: TGTGCCAGCAGCCATCTGTACGGGACAGGGGGGATCAGCTCTGGGGCCAACGTCCTGACTTTC. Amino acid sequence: CASSHLYGTGGISSGANVLTF.

The CDR3 is CASSRTGNLYGYTF. The CDR3 DNA is TGTGCCAGCAGCCGGACAGGAAACCTCTATGGCTACACCTTC. The chain recombines TRBV5-4 with TRBJ1-2; the match to TRBD1 covers 7 bases. The CDR3 extends over 14 amino acids. Trimming took 4 bases from V and 4 from J; bases not matched to a gene: 7. CDR1 is SGHNT, CDR2 YYREEE, per germline (reference sequence).

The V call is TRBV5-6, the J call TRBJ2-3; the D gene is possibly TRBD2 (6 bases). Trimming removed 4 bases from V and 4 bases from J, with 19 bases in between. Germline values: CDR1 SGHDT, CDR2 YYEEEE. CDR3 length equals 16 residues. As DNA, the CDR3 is TGTGCCAGCAGCAGGGAAGCGGGTCTGCACTCAGATACGCAGTATTTT. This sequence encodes CASSREAGLHSDTQYF.

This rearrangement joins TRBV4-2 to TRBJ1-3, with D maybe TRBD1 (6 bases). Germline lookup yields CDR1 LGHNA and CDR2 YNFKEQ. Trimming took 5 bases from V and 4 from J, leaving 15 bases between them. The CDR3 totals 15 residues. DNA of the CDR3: TGTGCCAGCAGCTCCGGCCAGGGGATAGGAAACACCATATATTTT. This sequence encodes CASSSGQGIGNTIYF.

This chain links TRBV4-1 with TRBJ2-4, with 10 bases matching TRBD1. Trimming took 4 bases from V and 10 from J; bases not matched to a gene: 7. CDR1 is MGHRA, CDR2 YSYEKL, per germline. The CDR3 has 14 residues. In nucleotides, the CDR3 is TGCGCCAGCAGCCGAGGACAGGGGGACATAATTCAGTACTTC. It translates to CASSRGQGDIIQYF.

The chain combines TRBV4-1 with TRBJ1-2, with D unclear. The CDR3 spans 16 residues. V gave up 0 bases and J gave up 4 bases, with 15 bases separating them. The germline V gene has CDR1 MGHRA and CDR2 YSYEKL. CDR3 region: CASSQEVRQSVYGYTF. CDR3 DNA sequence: TGCGCCAGCAGCCAAGAAGTGCGGCAGTCAGTCTATGGCTACACCTTC.

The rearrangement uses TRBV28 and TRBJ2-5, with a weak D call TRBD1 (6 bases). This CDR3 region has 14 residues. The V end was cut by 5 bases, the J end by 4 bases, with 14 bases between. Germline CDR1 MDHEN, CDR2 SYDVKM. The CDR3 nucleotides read TGTGCCAGCAGTCTCAGACAGGTGGGAGAGACCCAGTACTTC. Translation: CASSLRQVGETQYF. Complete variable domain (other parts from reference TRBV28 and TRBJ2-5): DVKVTQSSRYLVKRTGEKVFLECVQDMDHENMFWYRQDPGLGLRLIYFSYDVKMKEKGDIPEGYSVSREKKERFSLILESASTNQTSMYLCASSLRQVGETQYFGPGTRLLVL.

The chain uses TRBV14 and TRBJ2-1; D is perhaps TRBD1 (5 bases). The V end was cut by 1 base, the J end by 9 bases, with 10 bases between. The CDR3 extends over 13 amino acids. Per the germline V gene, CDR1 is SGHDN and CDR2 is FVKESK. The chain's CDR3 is CASSQVRAAEQFF. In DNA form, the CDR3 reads TGTGCCAGCAGCCAAGTCAGGGCCGCTGAGCAGTTCTTC.

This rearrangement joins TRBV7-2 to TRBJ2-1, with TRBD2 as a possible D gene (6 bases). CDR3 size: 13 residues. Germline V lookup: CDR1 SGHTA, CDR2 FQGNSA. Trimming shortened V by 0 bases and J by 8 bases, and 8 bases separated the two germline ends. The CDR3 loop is CASSLATSYEQFF. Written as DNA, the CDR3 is TGTGCCAGCAGCTTAGCGACTAGTTATGAGCAGTTCTTC. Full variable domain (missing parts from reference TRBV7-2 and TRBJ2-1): GAGVSQSPSNKVTEKGKDVELRCDPISGHTALYWYRQSLGQGLEFLIYFQGNSAPDKSGLPSDRFSAERTGGSVSTLTIQRTQQEDSAVYLCASSLATSYEQFFGPGTRLTVL.

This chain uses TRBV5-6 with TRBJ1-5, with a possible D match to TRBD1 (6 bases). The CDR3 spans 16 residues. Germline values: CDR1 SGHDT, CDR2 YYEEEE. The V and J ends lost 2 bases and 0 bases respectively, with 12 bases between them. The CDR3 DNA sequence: TGTGCCAGCAGCTTTGTTACAGGGATTAGCAATCAGCCCCAGCATTTT. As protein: CASSFVTGISNQPQHF.

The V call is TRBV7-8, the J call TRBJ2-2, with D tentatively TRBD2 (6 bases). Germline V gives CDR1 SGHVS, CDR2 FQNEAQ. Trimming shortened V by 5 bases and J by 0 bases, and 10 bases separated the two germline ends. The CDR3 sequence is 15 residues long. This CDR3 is CASSQWGANTGELFF. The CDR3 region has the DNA TGTGCCAGCAGCCAGTGGGGGGCGAACACCGGGGAGCTGTTTTTT. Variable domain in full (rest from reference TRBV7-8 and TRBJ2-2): GAGVSQSPRYKVAKRGQDVALRCDPISGHVSLFWYQQALGQGPEFLTYFQNEAQLDKSGLPSDRFFAERPEGSVSTLKIQRTQQEDSAVYLCASSQWGANTGELFFGEGSRLTVL.

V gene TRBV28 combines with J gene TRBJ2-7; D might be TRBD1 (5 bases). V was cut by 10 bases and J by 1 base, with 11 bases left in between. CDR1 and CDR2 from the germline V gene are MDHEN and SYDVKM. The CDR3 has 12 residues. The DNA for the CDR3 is TGTGCCACCTCAGGGTCTTCCTACGAGCAGTACTTC. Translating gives CATSGSSYEQYF.

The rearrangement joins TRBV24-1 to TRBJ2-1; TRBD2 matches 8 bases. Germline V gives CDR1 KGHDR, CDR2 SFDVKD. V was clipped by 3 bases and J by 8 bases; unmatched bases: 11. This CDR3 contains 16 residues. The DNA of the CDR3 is TGTGCCACCAGTGATCGAGCGGGAGCTCTAGTCCATGAGCAGTTCTTC. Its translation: CATSDRAGALVHEQFF.

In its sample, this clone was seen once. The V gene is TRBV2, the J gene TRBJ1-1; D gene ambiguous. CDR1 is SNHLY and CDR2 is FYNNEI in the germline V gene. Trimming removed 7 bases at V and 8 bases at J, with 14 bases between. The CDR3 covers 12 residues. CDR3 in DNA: TGTGCCAGCAACCCCGCTGCCCGGGAAGCTTTCTTT. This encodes CASNPAAREAFF.

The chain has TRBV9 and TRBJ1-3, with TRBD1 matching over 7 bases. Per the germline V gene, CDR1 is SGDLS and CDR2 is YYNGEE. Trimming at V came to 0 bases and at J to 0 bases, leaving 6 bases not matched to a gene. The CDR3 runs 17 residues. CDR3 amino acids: CASSVGRTGFSGNTIYF. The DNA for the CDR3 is TGTGCCAGCAGCGTAGGGAGGACAGGTTTCTCTGGAAACACCATATATTTT.

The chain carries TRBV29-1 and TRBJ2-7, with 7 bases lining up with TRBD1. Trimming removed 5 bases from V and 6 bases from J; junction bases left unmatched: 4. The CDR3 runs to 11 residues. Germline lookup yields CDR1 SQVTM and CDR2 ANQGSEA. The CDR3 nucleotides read TGCAGCGTTTATACAGGGGTCGAGCAGTACTTC. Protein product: CSVYTGVEQYF.